This T cell receptor (beta chain) derives from a study of beta chain features in type 1 diabetes. This clone was found many times. The antigen is not known. cDNA synthesis used the whole RNA isolate, giving expressed TCRB sequences. Produced via immunoSEQ multiplex PCR; TCRdb's table is partial and in-frame only. This sample has more than 150,000 clones, with about 13% found just once. The V end lost 5 bases, the J end lost 5 bases, and 15 bases lay between the germline ends. The CDR3 consists of 14 residues. Germline CDR1 is SGHTA and CDR2 is FQGNSA. Each of the CD4+ naive, central memory, regulatory and stem cell-like memory populations was sorted via CD45RO/CCR7/CD25/CD127/CD95/CD27. Study-wide results and caveats: Patients' naive, central memory and regulatory TCRB repertoires appeared more alike than those of healthy donors.

This receptor was taken from a young woman in good health. The chain recombines TRBV7-2 with TRBJ2-5; D is possibly TRBD2 (6 bases). Material for sequencing was central memory CD4+ T cells from blood. CDR3 loop: CASSPDYYGETQYF. CDR3 DNA sequence: TGTGCCAGCAGCCCGGACTATTACGGGGAGACCCAGTACTTC.